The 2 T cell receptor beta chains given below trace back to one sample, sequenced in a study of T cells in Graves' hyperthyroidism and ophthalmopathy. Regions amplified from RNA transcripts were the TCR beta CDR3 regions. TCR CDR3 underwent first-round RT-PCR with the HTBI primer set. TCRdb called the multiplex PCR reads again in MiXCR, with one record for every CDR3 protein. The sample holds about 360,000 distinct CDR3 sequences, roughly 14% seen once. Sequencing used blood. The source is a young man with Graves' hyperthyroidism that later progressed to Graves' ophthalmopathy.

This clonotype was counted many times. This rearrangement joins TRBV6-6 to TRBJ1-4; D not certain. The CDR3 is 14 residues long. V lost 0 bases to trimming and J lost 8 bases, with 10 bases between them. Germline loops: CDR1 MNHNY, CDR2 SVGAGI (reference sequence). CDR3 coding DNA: TGTGCCAGCAGTTACTCGTGGAACTTGGAAAAACTGTTTTTT. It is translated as CASSYSWNLEKLFF.

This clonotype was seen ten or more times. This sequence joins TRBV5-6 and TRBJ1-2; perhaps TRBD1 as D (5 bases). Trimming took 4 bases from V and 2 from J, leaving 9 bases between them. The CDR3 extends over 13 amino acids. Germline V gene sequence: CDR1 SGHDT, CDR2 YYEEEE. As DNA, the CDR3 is TGTGCCAGCAGCATACAGGAGAACTATGGCTACACCTTC. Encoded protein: CASSIQENYGYTF.